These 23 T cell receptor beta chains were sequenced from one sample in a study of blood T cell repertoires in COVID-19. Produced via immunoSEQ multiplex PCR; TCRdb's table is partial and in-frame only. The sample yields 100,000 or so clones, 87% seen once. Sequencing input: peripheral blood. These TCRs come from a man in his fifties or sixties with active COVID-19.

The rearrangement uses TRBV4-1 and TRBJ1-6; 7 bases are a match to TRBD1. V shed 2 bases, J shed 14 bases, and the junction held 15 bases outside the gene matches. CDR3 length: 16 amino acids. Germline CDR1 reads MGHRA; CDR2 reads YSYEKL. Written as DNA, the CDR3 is TGCGCCAGCAGCCAATCATTTAGGGACAGCGCGGAAGCCCTCCACTTT. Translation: CASSQSFRDSAEALHF.

CDR3 region: CASSQGGGGVRNYGYTF. In nucleotides, the CDR3 is TGTGCCAGCAGCCAAGGCGGTGGAGGAGTTCGCAATTATGGCTACACCTTC. V and J are TRBV3-1 (or the pseudogene TRBV3-2) and TRBJ1-2, with unresolved D. Trimming removed 1 base from V and 5 bases from J, with 20 bases in between. There are 17 residues in the CDR3. Per the germline V gene, CDR1 is LGHDT and CDR2 is YNNKEL (reference sequence).

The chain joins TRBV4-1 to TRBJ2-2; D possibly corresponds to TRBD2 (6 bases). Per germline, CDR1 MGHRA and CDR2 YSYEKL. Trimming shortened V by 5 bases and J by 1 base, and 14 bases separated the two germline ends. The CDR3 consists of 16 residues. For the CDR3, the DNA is TGCGCCAGCAGCAACCTAGGAGCGGGGAACACCGGGGAGCTGTTTTTT. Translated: CASSNLGAGNTGELFF.

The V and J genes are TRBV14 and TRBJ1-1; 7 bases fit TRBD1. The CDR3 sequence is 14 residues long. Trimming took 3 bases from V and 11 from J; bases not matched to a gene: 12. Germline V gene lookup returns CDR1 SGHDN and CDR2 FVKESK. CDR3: CASSHKQETGFAFF. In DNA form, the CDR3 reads TGTGCCAGCAGCCATAAGCAGGAGACAGGGTTTGCTTTCTTT. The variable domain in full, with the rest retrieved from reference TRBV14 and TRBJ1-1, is EAGVTQFPSHSVIEKGQTVTLRCDPISGHDNLYWYRRVMGKEIKFLLHFVKESKQDESGMPNNRFLAERTGGTYSTLKVQPAELEDSGVYFCASSHKQETGFAFFGQGTRLTVV.

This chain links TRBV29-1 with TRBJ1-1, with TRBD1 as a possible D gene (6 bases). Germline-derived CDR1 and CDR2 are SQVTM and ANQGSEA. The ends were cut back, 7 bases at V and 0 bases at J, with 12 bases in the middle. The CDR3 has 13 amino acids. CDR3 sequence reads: CSANRDMNTEAFF. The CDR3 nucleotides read TGCAGCGCAAACCGGGACATGAACACTGAAGCTTTCTTT.

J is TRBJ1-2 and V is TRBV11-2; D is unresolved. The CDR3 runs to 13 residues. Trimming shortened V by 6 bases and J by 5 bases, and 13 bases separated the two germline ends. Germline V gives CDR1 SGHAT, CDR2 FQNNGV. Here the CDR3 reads CASSFSGSYGYTF. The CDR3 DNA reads TGTGCCAGCAGTTTCTCGGGGAGTTATGGCTACACCTTC. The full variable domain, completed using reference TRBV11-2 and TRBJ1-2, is EAGVAQSPRYKIIEKRQSVAFWCNPISGHATLYWYQQILGQGPKLLIQFQNNGVVDDSQLPKDRFSAERLKGVDSTLKIQPAKLEDSAVYLCASSFSGSYGYTFGSGTRLTVV.

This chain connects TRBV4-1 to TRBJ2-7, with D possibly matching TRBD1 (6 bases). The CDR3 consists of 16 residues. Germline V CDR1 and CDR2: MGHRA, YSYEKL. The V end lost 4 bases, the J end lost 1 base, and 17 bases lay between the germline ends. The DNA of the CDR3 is TGCGCCAGCAGCCCAGAAGAGACGGGGACATCCTACGAGCAGTACTTC. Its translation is CASSPEETGTSYEQYF.

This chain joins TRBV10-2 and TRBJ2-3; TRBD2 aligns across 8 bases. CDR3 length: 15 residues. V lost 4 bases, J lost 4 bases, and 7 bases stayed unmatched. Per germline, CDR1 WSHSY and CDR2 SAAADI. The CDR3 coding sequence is TGCGCCAGCAGTGTGCGGGGGGCCGAAGCAGATACGCAGTATTTT. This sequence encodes CASSVRGAEADTQYF.

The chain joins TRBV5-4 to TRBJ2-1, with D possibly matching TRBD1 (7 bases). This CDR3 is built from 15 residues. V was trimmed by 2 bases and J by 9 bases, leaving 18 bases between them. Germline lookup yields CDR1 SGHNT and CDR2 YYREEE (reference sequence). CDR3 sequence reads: CASSFPGDRASEQFF. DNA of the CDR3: TGTGCCAGCAGCTTCCCGGGGGACAGAGCCTCTGAGCAGTTCTTC.

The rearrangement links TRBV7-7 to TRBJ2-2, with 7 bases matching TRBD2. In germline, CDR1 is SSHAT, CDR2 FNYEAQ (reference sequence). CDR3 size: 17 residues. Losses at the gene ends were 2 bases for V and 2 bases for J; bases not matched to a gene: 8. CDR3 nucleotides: TGTGCCAGCAGCTTATCGAGCCGGGGGGTCAACACCGGGGAGCTGTTTTTT. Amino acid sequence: CASSLSSRGVNTGELFF.

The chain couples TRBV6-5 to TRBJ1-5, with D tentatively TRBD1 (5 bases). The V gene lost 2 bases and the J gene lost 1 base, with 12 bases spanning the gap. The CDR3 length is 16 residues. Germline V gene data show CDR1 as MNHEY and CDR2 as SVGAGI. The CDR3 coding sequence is TGTGCCAGCAGTTACGGGGGGGTAGGGAGCAATCAGCCCCAGCATTTT. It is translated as CASSYGGVGSNQPQHF.

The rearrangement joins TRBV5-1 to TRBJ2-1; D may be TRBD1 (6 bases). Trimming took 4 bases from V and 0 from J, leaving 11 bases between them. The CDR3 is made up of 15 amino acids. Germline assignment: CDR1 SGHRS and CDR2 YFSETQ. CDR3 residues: CASSDRGGSYNEQFF. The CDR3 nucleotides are TGCGCCAGCAGCGATCGAGGGGGCTCCTACAATGAGCAGTTCTTC.

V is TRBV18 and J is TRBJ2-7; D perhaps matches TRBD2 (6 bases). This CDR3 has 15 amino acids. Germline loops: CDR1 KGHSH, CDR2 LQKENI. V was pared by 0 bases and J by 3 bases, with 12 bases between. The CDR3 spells CASSPPGTGGYEQYF. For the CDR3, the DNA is TGTGCCAGCTCACCACCCGGGACTGGCGGCTACGAGCAGTACTTC. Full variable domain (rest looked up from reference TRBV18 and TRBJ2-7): NAGVMQNPRHLVRRRGQEARLRCSPMKGHSHVYWYRQLPEEGLKFMVYLQKENIIDESGMPKERFSAEFPKEGPSILRIQQVVRGDSAAYFCASSPPGTGGYEQYFGPGTRLTVT.

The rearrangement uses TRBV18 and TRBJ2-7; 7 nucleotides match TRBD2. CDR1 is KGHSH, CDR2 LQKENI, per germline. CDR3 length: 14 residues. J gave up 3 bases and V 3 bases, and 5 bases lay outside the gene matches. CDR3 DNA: TGTGCCAGCTCACCGGAGGGAGGGAACTACGAGCAGTACTTC. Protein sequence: CASSPEGGNYEQYF.

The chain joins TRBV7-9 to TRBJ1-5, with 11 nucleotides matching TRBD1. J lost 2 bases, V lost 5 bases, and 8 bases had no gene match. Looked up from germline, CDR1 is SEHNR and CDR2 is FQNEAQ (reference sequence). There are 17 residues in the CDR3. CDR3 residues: CASSMGQGGNGNQPQHF. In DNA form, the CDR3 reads TGTGCCAGCAGCATGGGACAGGGGGGGAACGGCAATCAGCCCCAGCATTTT.

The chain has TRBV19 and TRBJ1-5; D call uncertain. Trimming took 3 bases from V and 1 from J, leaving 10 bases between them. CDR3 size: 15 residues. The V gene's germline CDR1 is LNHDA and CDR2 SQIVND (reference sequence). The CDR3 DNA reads TGTGCCAGTAGTATGAGGGAAGAGAGCAATCAGCCCCAGCATTTT. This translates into CASSMREESNQPQHF.

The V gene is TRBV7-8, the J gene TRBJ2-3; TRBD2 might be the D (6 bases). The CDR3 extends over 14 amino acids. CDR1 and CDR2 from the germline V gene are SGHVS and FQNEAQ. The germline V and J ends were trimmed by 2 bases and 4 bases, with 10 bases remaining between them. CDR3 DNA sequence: TGTGCCAGCAGCTTATGGCGGGGACCAGATACGCAGTATTTT. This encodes CASSLWRGPDTQYF.

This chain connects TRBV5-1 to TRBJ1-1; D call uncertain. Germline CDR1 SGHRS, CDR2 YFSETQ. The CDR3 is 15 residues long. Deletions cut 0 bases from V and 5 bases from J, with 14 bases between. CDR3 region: CASSLDPGTGTEAFF. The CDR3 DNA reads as TGCGCCAGCAGCTTGGACCCGGGCACGGGAACTGAAGCTTTCTTT.

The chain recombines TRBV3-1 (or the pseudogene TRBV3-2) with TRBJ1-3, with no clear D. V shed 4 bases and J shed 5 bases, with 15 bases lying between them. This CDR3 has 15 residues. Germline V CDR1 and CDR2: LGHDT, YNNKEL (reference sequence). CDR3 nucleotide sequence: TGTGCCAGCAGCCCCCGGGTAGAGTCCCGAAACACCATATATTTT. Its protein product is CASSPRVESRNTIYF.

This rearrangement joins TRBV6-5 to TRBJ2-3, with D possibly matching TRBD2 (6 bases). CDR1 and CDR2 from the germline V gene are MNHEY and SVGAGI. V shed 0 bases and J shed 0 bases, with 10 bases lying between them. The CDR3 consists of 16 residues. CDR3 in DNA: TGTGCCAGCAGTTACTCCCTAGCGCGGAGCACAGATACGCAGTATTTT. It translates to CASSYSLARSTDTQYF.

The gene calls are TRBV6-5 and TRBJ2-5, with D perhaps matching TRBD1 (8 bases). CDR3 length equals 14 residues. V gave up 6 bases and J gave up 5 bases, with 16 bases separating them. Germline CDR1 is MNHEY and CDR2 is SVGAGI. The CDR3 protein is CASSHRGGKETQYF. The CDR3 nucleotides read TGTGCCAGCAGCCACAGGGGGGGTAAGGAGACCCAGTACTTC.

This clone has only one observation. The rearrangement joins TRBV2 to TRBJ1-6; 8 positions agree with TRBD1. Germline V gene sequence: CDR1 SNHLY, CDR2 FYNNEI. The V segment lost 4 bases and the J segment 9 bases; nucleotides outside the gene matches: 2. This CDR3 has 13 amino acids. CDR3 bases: TGTGCCAGCAGTGCTGACAGGGGTTCACCCCTCCACTTT. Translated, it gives CASSADRGSPLHF. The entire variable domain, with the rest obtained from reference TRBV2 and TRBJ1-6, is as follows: EPEVTQTPSHQVTQMGQEVILRCVPISNHLYFYWYRQILGQKVEFLVSFYNNEISEKSEIFDDQFSVERPDGSNFTLKIRSTKLEDSAMYFCASSADRGSPLHFGNGTRLTVT.

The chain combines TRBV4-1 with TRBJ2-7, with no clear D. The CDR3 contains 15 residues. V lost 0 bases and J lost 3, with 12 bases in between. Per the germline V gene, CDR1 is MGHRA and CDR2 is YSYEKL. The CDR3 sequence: CASSQDHPKYYEQYF. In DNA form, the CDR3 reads TGCGCCAGCAGCCAAGATCATCCTAAGTACTACGAGCAGTACTTC.